These T cell receptor beta chains were read from a single sample in a study of CD8 T cells in Susac syndrome. TCRdb re-called the immunoSEQ multiplex PCR reads through MiXCR, storing one row per CDR3 protein. The sample consists of around 100,000 distinct CDR3 sequences, roughly 96% of them appearing once. Sample: CD8+ T cells from PBMCs. Receptors originate from a human donor with Susac syndrome. CDR3s include the opening cysteine and the closing phenylalanine or tryptophan. The order of the fields is J gene, clone size, V gene, D gene, CDR3 DNA, CDR3 protein. The D gene is left open where the match is weak. Clone sizes are given selectively: once, few, many, or a class where the clone is expanded.

TRBJ2-3	.	TRBV25-1	.	TGTGCCAGCAGTGCCCCGGAGCCTCCTGGCGCAGATACGCAGTATTTT	CASSAPEPPGADTQYF
TRBJ2-5	.	TRBV3-1	.	TGTGCCAGCAGCAGAGACTGGGGAGTTGTAGAGACCCAGTACTTC	CASSRDWGVVETQYF
TRBJ2-2	.	TRBV3-1	TRBD2	TGTGCCAGCCGGGGGGGCACCGGGGAGCTGTTTTTT	CASRGGTGELFF
TRBJ2-7	.	TRBV7-9	.	TGTGCCAGCAGCTTAGGGTCGAGGCACGAGCAGTACTTC	CASSLGSRHEQYF
TRBJ2-7	.	TRBV20-1	TRBD2	TGCAGTGCTCCGCTAGCGGGAGGGCTCAACGAGCAGTACTTC	CSAPLAGGLNEQYF
TRBJ2-1	.	TRBV28	TRBD1	TGTGCCAGCAGTCGCTTACTACCGGGACAGGGCCATCGTGTATTCCACAATGAGCAGTTCTTC	CASSRLLPGQGHRVFHNEQFF
TRBJ2-1	once	TRBV7-3	TRBD2	TGTGCCAGCAGCCCGGGACTAGCGGGAGGGGTTAATGAGCAGTTCTTC	CASSPGLAGGVNEQFF
TRBJ2-3	.	TRBV15	TRBD2	TGTGCCACCAGCAGGTTACTAGCGGACACAGATACGCAGTATTTT	CATSRLLADTDTQYF
TRBJ1-5	once	TRBV16	.	TGTGCCAGCAGCCAATCAGTCGGCAATCAGCCCCAGCATTTT	CASSQSVGNQPQHF
TRBJ2-1	once	TRBV18	.	TGTGCCAGCTCACCACGGCAGGGGTGGAATAATGAGCAGTTCTTC	CASSPRQGWNNEQFF
TRBJ2-4	.	TRBV12-5	TRBD2	TGTGCTAGTTCTAGCGGGAGTGACATTCAGTACTTC	CASSSGSDIQYF
TRBJ2-3	.	TRBV12-3/TRBV12-4	.	TGTGCTACGTCCTACGGCCTGGGCACAGATACGCAGTATTTT	CATSYGLGTDTQYF
TRBJ2-2	.	TRBV19	.	TGTGCCAGTAAAGGTCAGGATAACACCGGGGAGCTGTTTTTT	CASKGQDNTGELFF
TRBJ2-7	.	TRBV15	TRBD2	TGTGCCACCAGCGTACAAGCGGGACCTGTCTACGAGCAGTACTTC	CATSVQAGPVYEQYF
TRBJ2-1	.	TRBV29-1	TRBD2	TGCAGCGTTGGAGCTCGGGGGGGGGAGCAGTTCTTC	CSVGARGGEQFF
TRBJ2-1	.	TRBV29-1	TRBD2	TGCAGCACACTAAGCGGGAGCTCCTACAATGAGCAGTTCTTC	CSTLSGSSYNEQFF
TRBJ1-1	.	TRBV12-3/TRBV12-4	.	TGTGCCACCGTTCACCAGATGAACACTGAAGCTTTCTTT	CATVHQMNTEAFF
TRBJ2-7	.	TRBV29-1	TRBD1	TGCAGCGTTGATACAGGGGGCGCCTACGAGCAGTACTTC	CSVDTGGAYEQYF
TRBJ1-1	once	TRBV3-1	.	TGTGCCAGCAGCCAAGATCTCGGGGTGGGGACTTTCTTT	CASSQDLGVGTFF
TRBJ1-2	.	TRBV7-2	.	TGTGCCAGCAGCTCCAAAGACGGAGCTAGGGGCTACACCTTC	CASSSKDGARGYTF
TRBJ2-1	once	TRBV7-9	.	TGTGCCAGCAGCTTAGCTTTGGGGGCCAATGAGCAGTTCTTC	CASSLALGANEQFF
TRBJ2-3	.	TRBV7-2	TRBD2	TGTGCCAGCAGCTCCACTAGCGGGGGCACAGATACGCAGTATTTT	CASSSTSGGTDTQYF
TRBJ2-7	.	TRBV9	TRBD1	TGTGCCAGCAGCGCCCGGGACAGGGCCTACGAGCAGTACTTC	CASSARDRAYEQYF
TRBJ2-7	.	TRBV28	TRBD1	TGTGCCTCCCGGGACAGCAACAACTACGAGCAGTACTTC	CASRDSNNYEQYF
TRBJ1-1	once	TRBV7-3	TRBD1	TGTGCCAGCAAGGACAGGGGAGGATCCACTGAAGCTTTCTTT	CASKDRGGSTEAFF
TRBJ2-2	.	TRBV9	TRBD1	TGTGCCAGCAGCGCCCAGGGGGCTAACACCGGGGAGCTGTTTTTT	CASSAQGANTGELFF
TRBJ2-4	once	TRBV20-1	.	TGCAGTGTCCGACACGTTTTTGGTCAGGGCATCCTCCCGGCCAAAAACATTCAGTACTTC	CSVRHVFGQGILPAKNIQYF
TRBJ2-5	.	TRBV20-1	.	TGCAGTGCCACCTTTTGGGGAAGCCACCAAGAGACCCAGTACTTC	CSATFWGSHQETQYF
TRBJ2-7	.	TRBV29-1	.	TGCAGCGTTGTCCAACGGGGCACCTACGAGCAGTACTTC	CSVVQRGTYEQYF
TRBJ2-1	once	TRBV15	.	TGTGCCACCAGCAGAGATTTGGGGGAGCAGTTCTTC	CATSRDLGEQFF
TRBJ2-1	once	TRBV19	.	TGTGCCAGTAGTATAACTAGCTGGTTATTCTTC	CASSITSWLFF
TRBJ2-7	.	TRBV27	.	TGTGCCAGCAGTTTAGGACGGGGCTCCTACGAGCAGTACTTC	CASSLGRGSYEQYF
TRBJ2-3	.	TRBV15	TRBD1	TGTGCCACCAGCAGCAAACAGGGGAATACGCAGTATTTT	CATSSKQGNTQYF
TRBJ1-5	once	TRBV2	.	TGTGCCAGCACAGAAGGCAATCAGCCCCAGCATTTT	CASTEGNQPQHF
TRBJ2-1	.	TRBV9	TRBD1	TGTGCCAGCAGCGGAAGACAGGGTGTGGATGAGCAGTTCTTC	CASSGRQGVDEQFF
TRBJ2-1	.	TRBV9	.	TGTGCCAGCAGCTTACGCTCCTACAATGAGCAGTTCTTC	CASSLRSYNEQFF
TRBJ2-3	.	TRBV3-1	.	TGTGCCAGCAGCCAAAACACAGATACGCAGTATTTT	CASSQNTDTQYF
TRBJ2-1	.	TRBV14	.	TGTGCCAGCAGCCATGATTCTACCCGGAACAATGAGCAGTTCTTC	CASSHDSTRNNEQFF
TRBJ2-7	.	TRBV28	.	TGTGCCAGCACCCCCCCCGGGGAGATCCCTTCCTACGAGCAGTACTTC	CASTPPGEIPSYEQYF
TRBJ1-1	.	TRBV21-1	.	TGTGCCAACCATCAAGCTTTCTTT	CANHQAFF
TRBJ2-3	.	TRBV18	.	TGTGCCAGCTCTCTTAGGACAGTCACAGATACGCAGTATTTT	CASSLRTVTDTQYF
TRBJ1-6	.	TRBV25-1	.	TGTGCCAGCAACAGTCCGGGACTTAATTCACCCCTCCACTTT	CASNSPGLNSPLHF